This T cell receptor (beta chain) was retrieved from a study of blood T cell repertoires in COVID-19. Profiling relied on immunoSEQ multiplex PCR, and the TCRdb table lists in-frame clones only, not all of them. This sample has 200,000 to 250,000 clones, with around 89% found just once. This TCR derives from a man younger than 40 with COVID-19, enrolled during active disease. The sample was peripheral blood.

This CDR3 reads CASSWDRLYGYTF. The CDR3 DNA follows: TGTGCCAGCAGTTGGGACAGACTTTATGGCTACACCTTC. The gene calls are TRBV6-5 and TRBJ1-2; 7 nucleotides agree with TRBD1. The junction had 4 bases not matched to a gene; V was cut back by 4 bases and J by 5 bases. Germline V gene sequence: CDR1 MNHEY, CDR2 SVGAGI. This CDR3 is built from 13 residues.